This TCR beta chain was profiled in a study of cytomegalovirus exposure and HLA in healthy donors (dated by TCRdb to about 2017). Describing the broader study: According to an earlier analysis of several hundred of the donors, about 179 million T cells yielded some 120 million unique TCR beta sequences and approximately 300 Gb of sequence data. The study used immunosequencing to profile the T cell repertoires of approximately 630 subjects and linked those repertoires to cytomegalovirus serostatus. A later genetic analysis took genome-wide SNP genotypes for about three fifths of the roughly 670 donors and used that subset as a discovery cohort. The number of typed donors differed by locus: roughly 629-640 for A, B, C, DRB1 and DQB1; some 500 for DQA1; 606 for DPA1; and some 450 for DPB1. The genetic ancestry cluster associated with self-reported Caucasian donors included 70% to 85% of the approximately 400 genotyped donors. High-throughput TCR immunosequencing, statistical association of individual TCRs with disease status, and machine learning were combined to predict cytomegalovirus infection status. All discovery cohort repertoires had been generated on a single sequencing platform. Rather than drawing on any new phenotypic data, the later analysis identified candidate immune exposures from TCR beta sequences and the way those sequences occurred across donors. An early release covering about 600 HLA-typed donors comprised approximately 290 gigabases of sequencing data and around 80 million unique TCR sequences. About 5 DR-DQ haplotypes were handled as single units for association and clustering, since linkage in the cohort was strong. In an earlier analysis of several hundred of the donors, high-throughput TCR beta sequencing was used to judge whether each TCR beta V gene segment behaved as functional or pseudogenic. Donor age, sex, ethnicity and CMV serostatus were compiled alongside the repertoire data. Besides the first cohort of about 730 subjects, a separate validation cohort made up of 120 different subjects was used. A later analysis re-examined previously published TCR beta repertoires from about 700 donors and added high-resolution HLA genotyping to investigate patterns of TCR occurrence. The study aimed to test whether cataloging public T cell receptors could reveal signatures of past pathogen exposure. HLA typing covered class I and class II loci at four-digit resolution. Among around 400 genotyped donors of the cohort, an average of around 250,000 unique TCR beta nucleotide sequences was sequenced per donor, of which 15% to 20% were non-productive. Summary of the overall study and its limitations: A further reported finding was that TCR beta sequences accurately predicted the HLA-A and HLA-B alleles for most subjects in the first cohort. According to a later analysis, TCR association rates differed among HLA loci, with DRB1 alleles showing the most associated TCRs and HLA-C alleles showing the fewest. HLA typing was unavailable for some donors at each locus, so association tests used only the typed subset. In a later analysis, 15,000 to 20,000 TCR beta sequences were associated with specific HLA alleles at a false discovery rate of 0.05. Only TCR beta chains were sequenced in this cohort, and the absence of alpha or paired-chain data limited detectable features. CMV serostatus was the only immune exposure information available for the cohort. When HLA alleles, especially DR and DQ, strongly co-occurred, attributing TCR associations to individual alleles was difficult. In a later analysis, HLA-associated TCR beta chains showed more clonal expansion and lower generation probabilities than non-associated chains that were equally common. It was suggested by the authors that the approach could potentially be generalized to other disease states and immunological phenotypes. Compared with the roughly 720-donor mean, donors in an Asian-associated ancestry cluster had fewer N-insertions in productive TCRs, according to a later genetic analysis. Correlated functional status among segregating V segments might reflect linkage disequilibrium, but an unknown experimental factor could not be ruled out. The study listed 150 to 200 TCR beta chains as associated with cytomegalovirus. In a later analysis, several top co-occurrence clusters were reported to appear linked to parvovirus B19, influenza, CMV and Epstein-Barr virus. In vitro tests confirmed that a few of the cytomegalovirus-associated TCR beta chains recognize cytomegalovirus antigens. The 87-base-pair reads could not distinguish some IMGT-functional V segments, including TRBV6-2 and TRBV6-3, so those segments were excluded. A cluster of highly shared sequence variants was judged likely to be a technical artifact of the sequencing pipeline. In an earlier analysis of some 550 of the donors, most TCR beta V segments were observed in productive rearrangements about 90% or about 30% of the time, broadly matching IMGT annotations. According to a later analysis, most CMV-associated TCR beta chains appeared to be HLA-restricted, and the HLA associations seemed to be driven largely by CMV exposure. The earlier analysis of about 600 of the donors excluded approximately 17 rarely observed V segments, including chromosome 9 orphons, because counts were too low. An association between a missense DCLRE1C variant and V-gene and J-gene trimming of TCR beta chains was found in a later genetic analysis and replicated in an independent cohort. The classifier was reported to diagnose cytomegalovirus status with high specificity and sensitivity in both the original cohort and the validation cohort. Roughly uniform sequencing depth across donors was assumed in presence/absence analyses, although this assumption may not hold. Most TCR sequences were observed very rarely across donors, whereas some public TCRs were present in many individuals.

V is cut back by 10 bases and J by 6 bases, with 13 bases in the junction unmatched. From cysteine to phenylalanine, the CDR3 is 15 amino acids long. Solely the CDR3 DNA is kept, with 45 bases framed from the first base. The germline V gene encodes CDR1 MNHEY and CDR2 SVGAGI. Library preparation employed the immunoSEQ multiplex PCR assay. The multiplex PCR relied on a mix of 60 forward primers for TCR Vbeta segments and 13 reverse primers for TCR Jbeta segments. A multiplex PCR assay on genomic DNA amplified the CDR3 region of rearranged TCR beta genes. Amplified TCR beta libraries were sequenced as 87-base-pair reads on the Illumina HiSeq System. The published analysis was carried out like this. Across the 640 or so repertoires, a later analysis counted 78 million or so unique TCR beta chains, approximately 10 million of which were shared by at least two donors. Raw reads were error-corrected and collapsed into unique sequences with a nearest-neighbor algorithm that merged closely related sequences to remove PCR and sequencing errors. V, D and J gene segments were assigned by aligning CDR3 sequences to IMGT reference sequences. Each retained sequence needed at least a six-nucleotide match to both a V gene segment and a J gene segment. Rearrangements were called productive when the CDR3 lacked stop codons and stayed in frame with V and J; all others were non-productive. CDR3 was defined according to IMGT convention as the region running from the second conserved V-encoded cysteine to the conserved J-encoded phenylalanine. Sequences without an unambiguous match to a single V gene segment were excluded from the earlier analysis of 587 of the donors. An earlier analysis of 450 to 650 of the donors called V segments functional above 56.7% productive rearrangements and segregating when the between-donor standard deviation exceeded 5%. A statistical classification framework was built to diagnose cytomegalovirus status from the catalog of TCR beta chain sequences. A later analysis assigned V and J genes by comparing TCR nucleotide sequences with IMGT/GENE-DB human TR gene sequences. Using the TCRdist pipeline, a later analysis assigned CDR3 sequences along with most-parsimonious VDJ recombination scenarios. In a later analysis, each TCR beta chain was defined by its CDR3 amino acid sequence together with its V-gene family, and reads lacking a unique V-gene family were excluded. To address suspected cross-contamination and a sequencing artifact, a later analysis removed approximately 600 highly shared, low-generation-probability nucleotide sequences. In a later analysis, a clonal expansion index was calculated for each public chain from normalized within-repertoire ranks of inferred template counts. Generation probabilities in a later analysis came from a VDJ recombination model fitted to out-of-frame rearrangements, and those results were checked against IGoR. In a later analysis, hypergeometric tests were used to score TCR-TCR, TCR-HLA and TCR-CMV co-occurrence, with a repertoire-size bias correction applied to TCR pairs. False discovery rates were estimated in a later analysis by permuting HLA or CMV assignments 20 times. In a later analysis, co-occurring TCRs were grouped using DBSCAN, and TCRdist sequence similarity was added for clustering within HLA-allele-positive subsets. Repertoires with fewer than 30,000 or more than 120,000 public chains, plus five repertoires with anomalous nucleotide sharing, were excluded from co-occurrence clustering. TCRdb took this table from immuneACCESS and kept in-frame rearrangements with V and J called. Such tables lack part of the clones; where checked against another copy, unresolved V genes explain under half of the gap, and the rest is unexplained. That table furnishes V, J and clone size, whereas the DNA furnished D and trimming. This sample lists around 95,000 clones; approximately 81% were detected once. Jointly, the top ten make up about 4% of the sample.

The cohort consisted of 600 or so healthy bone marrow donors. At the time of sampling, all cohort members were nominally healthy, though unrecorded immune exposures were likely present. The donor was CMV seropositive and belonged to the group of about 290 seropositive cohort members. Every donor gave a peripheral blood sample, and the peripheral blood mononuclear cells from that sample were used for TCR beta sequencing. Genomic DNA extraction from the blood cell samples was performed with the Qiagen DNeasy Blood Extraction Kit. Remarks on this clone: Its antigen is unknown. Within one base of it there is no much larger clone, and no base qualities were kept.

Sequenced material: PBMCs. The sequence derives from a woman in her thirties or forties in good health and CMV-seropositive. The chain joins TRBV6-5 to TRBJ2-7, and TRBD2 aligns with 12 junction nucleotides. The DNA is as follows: TGTGCCAACCTACTAAGGACTAGCGGGAATCGCGAGCAGTACTTC. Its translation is CANLLRTSGNREQYF.